Listed below are T cell receptor beta chains from one sample, sequenced in a study of cytomegalovirus exposure and HLA in healthy donors. Profiled with immunoSEQ multiplex PCR; TCRdb holds only in-frame clones, not every one. The data hold 200,000 to 250,000 clones, with 70% to 85% observed a single time. Sample: PBMCs. The source is a woman aged 40-49 years in good health and CMV-seronegative. The CDR3 runs from the conserved cysteine through the conserved F or W. D genes are given only for firm matches. A clone size is listed for some rows: how often the clone was seen (once, few, many), or a class if it is expanded.

V: TRBV10-1
J: TRBJ1-1
length: 14
D: TRBD1
size: .
DNA: TGCGCCAGCAGCAGGGACAGTTCGAACACTGAAGCTTTCTTT
CDR3: CASSRDSSNTEAFF

V: TRBV28
J: TRBJ1-5
length: 15
D: .
size: .
DNA: TGTGCCAGCAGTTTAGTCGGGAACCTCTATCAGCCCCAGCATTTT
CDR3: CASSLVGNLYQPQHF

V: TRBV9
J: TRBJ2-5
length: 16
D: TRBD2
size: .
DNA: TGTGCCAGCAGCGGGGGGGGGCGGGGGGATTGGGAGACCCAGTACTTC
CDR3: CASSGGGRGDWETQYF

V: TRBV15
J: TRBJ2-3
length: 16
D: .
size: .
DNA: TGTGCCACCAGCGAAAAGAAAACTTCTGGCACAGATACGCAGTATTTT
CDR3: CATSEKKTSGTDTQYF

V: TRBV19
J: TRBJ1-1
length: 13
D: .
size: once
DNA: TGTGCCAGTAGTGTACAGGGCAGCACTGAAGCTTTCTTT
CDR3: CASSVQGSTEAFF

V: TRBV6-1
J: TRBJ1-4
length: 14
D: .
size: few
DNA: TGTGCCAGCAGTGACACGGGTTGGGGGGGTAAACTGTTTTTT
CDR3: CASSDTGWGGKLFF

V: TRBV29-1
J: TRBJ2-5
length: 12
D: .
size: .
DNA: TGCAGCGTTGCCTACCCTCGGGAGACCCAGTACTTC
CDR3: CSVAYPRETQYF

V: TRBV28
J: TRBJ1-1
length: 15
D: TRBD1
size: .
DNA: TGTGCCAGCAGTTCGCCCGGGACAGATAACACTGAAGCTTTCTTT
CDR3: CASSSPGTDNTEAFF

V: TRBV7-9
J: TRBJ1-2
length: 14
D: .
size: .
DNA: TGTGCCAGCAGCTTAGTGGCAGGGGACTATGGCTACACCTTC
CDR3: CASSLVAGDYGYTF

V: TRBV6-1
J: TRBJ1-4
length: 20
D: .
size: many
DNA: TGTGCCAGCAGTGAAGCCCGGGGGGGGCGCTTTAGCTCGGCAAGTGAAAAACTGTTTTTT
CDR3: CASSEARGGRFSSASEKLFF

V: TRBV6-1
J: TRBJ2-5
length: 12
D: .
size: .
DNA: TGTGCCAGCAGTGTCCGAGAAGAGACCCAGTACTTC
CDR3: CASSVREETQYF

V: TRBV27
J: TRBJ2-5
length: 16
D: TRBD1
size: .
DNA: TGTGCCAGCAGCCCCCTTTGGGACAGGGAAAAAGAGACCCAGTACTTC
CDR3: CASSPLWDREKETQYF

V: TRBV5-4
J: TRBJ2-3
length: 11
D: .
size: once
DNA: TGTGCCAGCTCGCGGACAGATACGCAGTATTTT
CDR3: CASSRTDTQYF

V: TRBV7-2
J: TRBJ1-6
length: 18
D: TRBD1
size: .
DNA: TGTGCCAGCAGCTCTCTGAGGGACAGCCCTCAATTTAATTCACCCCTCCACTTT
CDR3: CASSSLRDSPQFNSPLHF

V: TRBV5-6
J: TRBJ2-5
length: 16
D: TRBD2
size: .
DNA: TGTGCCAGCAGCTTGAGTGGCGGGGGGGAACTAAAGACCCAGTACTTC
CDR3: CASSLSGGGELKTQYF